The present TCR beta chain was sequenced within a study of OX40 agonist ivuxolimab in advanced cancers. For the study at large: Three patients, one with hepatocellular carcinoma and two with cutaneous melanoma, responded partially.

Study-wide results and limits: Dose levels from 0.1 to 3.0 mg/kg saw CD4+ and CD8+ blood T cells expand clonally by week 6.

TCRdb's table, derived via immunoSEQ multiplex PCR, lists solely in-frame clones and lacks some. This table holds 25,000 to 35,000 clones, 65% to 75% found once. Comments on this clone: What it binds is unknown.

Per the germline V gene, CDR1 is SEHNR and CDR2 is FQNEAQ (reference sequence). The CDR3 is 14 amino acids. V dropped 3 bases and J dropped 4 bases, with 9 bases sitting between them. This chain joins TRBV7-9 and TRBJ1-4; D perhaps matches TRBD1 (6 bases). The origin of this receptor is an adult with an advanced solid tumor such as melanoma, head and neck, liver or kidney cancer. This specimen was CD4+ or CD8+ T cells sorted from blood, taken in a trial of the OX40 agonist ivuxolimab. The CDR3 coding sequence is TGTGCCAGCAGCTTTGGACAGATTAATGAAAAACTGTTTTTT. Protein: CASSFGQINEKLFF.